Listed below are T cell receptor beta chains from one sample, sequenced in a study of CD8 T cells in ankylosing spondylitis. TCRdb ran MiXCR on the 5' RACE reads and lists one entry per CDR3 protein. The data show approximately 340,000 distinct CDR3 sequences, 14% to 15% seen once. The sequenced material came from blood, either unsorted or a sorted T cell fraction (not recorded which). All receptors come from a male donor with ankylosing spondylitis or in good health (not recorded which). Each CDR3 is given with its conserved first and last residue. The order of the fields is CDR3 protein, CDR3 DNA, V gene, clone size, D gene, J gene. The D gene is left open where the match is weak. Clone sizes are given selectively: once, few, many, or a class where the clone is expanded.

CDR3: CASSYPSGTVNTGELFF
DNA: TGTGCCAGCAGTTACCCTTCCGGGACGGTGAACACCGGGGAGCTGTTTTTT
V: TRBV6-5
size: .
D: .
J: TRBJ2-2

CDR3: CASSASTSGELFF
DNA: TGTGCCAGCAGTGCCTCGACATCCGGGGAGCTGTTTTTT
V: TRBV12-3/TRBV12-4
size: .
D: .
J: TRBJ2-2

CDR3: CASSQVGYEQYF
DNA: TGTGCCAGCAGCCAAGTGGGCTACGAGCAGTACTTC
V: TRBV3-1
size: many
D: .
J: TRBJ2-7

CDR3: CASSPRTGYTDTQYF
DNA: TGTGCCAGCAGTCCACGGACAGGGTACACAGATACGCAGTATTTT
V: TRBV2
size: .
D: TRBD1
J: TRBJ2-3

CDR3: CASSLVASGTYQETQYF
DNA: TGTGCCAGCAGCTTAGTGGCTAGCGGGACATACCAAGAGACCCAGTACTTC
V: TRBV11-2
size: .
D: TRBD2
J: TRBJ2-5

CDR3: CATSKLAPSGGGGGYEQYF
DNA: TGTGCCACCTCCAAGCTTGCCCCTTCGGGGGGCGGAGGAGGGTACGAGCAGTACTTC
V: TRBV3-1
size: .
D: .
J: TRBJ2-7

CDR3: CASMGLRGLAGGVGGEQFF
DNA: TGTGCCAGCATGGGCCTGAGGGGACTAGCGGGAGGGGTTGGGGGTGAGCAGTTCTTC
V: TRBV6-1
size: few
D: TRBD2
J: TRBJ2-1

CDR3: CASSLDSGELEQFF
DNA: TGCGCCAGCAGCTTGGATTCGGGCGAGCTAGAGCAGTTCTTC
V: TRBV5-1
size: many
D: .
J: TRBJ2-1

CDR3: CASTLTGKGTEAFF
DNA: TGTGCCAGCACCCTAACAGGGAAGGGCACTGAAGCTTTCTTT
V: TRBV12-3/TRBV12-4
size: few
D: .
J: TRBJ1-1

CDR3: CASSPSQGITNEKLFF
DNA: TGTGCCAGCTCACCATCCCAGGGTATAACTAATGAAAAACTGTTTTTT
V: TRBV18
size: few
D: .
J: TRBJ1-4

CDR3: CASSRIPVREAFF
DNA: TGTGCCAGCAGCCGGATCCCCGTCCGCGAAGCTTTCTTT
V: TRBV5-6
size: .
D: .
J: TRBJ1-1

CDR3: CASSRRGGAYEQYF
DNA: TGTGCCAGCAGCCGCAGGGGGGGAGCCTACGAGCAGTACTTC
V: TRBV6-1
size: few
D: .
J: TRBJ2-7

CDR3: CASSPGSEEYF
DNA: TGTGCCAGCAGCCCCGGGAGCGAGGAGTACTTC
V: TRBV12-3/TRBV12-4
size: few
D: .
J: TRBJ2-7

CDR3: CATSREDWGKYEQYF
DNA: TGTGCCACCAGCAGAGAAGACTGGGGCAAGTACGAGCAGTACTTC
V: TRBV15
size: .
D: .
J: TRBJ2-7

CDR3: CSARTSGTATQYF
DNA: TGCAGTGCGAGGACTAGCGGGACGGCTACGCAGTATTTT
V: TRBV20-1
size: few
D: TRBD2
J: TRBJ2-3

CDR3: CASSKGGYGYTF
DNA: TGTGCCAGCAGCAAAGGTGGCTATGGCTACACCTTC
V: TRBV21-1
size: .
D: .
J: TRBJ1-2

CDR3: CASSEQGRGQPQHF
DNA: TGTGCCAGCAGCGAACAGGGACGTGGTCAGCCCCAGCATTTT
V: TRBV3-1
size: few
D: .
J: TRBJ1-5

CDR3: CASRGAGPHNEQFF
DNA: TGTGCCAGCAGGGGGGCAGGCCCCCACAATGAGCAGTTCTTC
V: TRBV28
size: .
D: .
J: TRBJ2-1

CDR3: CASSLALNDGYTF
DNA: TGTGCCAGCAGTTTGGCGCTAAATGATGGCTACACCTTC
V: TRBV12-3/TRBV12-4
size: .
D: .
J: TRBJ1-2

CDR3: CASKQGGYEQYF
DNA: TGTGCCAGCAAACAGGGGGGCTACGAGCAGTACTTC
V: TRBV2
size: .
D: TRBD1
J: TRBJ2-7

CDR3: CSAARGGSLAKNIQYF
DNA: TGCAGTGCTGCTAGAGGGGGGTCCTTAGCCAAAAACATTCAGTACTTC
V: TRBV20-1
size: few
D: .
J: TRBJ2-4

CDR3: CATSSAGGGHEKLFF
DNA: TGTGCCACCAGCAGTGCCGGGGGCGGGCATGAAAAACTGTTTTTT
V: TRBV15
size: few
D: .
J: TRBJ1-4

CDR3: CSVLKAGDPDTQYF
DNA: TGCAGCGTGCTAAAAGCGGGAGATCCCGATACGCAGTATTTT
V: TRBV29-1
size: few
D: TRBD2
J: TRBJ2-3

CDR3: CASSLKGAGGVDTGELFF
DNA: TGCGCCAGCAGCTTGAAGGGCGCAGGGGGCGTTGACACCGGGGAGCTGTTTTTT
V: TRBV5-1
size: many
D: TRBD1
J: TRBJ2-2

CDR3: CASGFQGAPEAFF
DNA: TGTGCCAGCGGTTTTCAGGGGGCCCCTGAAGCTTTCTTT
V: TRBV3-1
size: .
D: TRBD1
J: TRBJ1-1

CDR3: CSARAAGGNSPLHF
DNA: TGCAGTGCTAGAGCCGCCGGGGGTAATTCACCCCTCCACTTT
V: TRBV20-1
size: .
D: .
J: TRBJ1-6

CDR3: CASSYSPGLAFSYNEQFF
DNA: TGTGCCAGCAGTTACTCCCCGGGACTAGCGTTCTCCTACAATGAGCAGTTCTTC
V: TRBV6-2/TRBV6-3
size: few
D: TRBD2
J: TRBJ2-1

CDR3: CATSRDRDNEQFF
DNA: TGTGCCACCAGCAGAGACAGGGACAATGAGCAGTTCTTC
V: TRBV15
size: few
D: .
J: TRBJ2-1

CDR3: CATSRGYGYTF
DNA: TGTGCCACCAGCAGAGGTTATGGCTACACCTTC
V: TRBV15
size: few
D: .
J: TRBJ1-2

CDR3: CASSITPLTSTDTQYF
DNA: TGTGCCAGCAGCATCACACCACTCACTAGCACAGATACGCAGTATTTT
V: TRBV5-5
size: .
D: .
J: TRBJ2-3

CDR3: CSATYPGGQLRETQYF
DNA: TGCAGTGCTACCTACCCAGGAGGGCAATTACGAGAGACCCAGTACTTC
V: TRBV20-1
size: .
D: .
J: TRBJ2-5

CDR3: CASSLRESTGAFF
DNA: TGTGCCAGCAGTTTAAGGGAGAGCACGGGAGCTTTCTTT
V: TRBV27
size: few
D: .
J: TRBJ1-1

CDR3: CASTWGGLTGELFF
DNA: TGTGCCAGCACCTGGGGGGGGCTCACCGGGGAGCTGTTTTTT
V: TRBV5-6
size: .
D: .
J: TRBJ2-2

CDR3: CSARLAGAPHETQYF
DNA: TGCAGTGCCAGACTAGCGGGGGCCCCCCATGAGACCCAGTACTTC
V: TRBV20-1
size: .
D: TRBD2
J: TRBJ2-5

CDR3: CASSLLAGGNTGELFF
DNA: TGCGCCAGCAGCTTGTTGGCGGGGGGGAACACCGGGGAGCTGTTTTTT
V: TRBV5-1
size: many
D: TRBD2
J: TRBJ2-2

CDR3: CASRDRSAGELFF
DNA: TGCGCCAGCAGAGACAGGTCCGCCGGGGAGCTGTTTTTT
V: TRBV5-1
size: many
D: .
J: TRBJ2-2

CDR3: CASSLSRTGQKFVRNTGELFF
DNA: TGTGCCAGCAGCTTGTCCCGGACAGGCCAGAAATTCGTCAGGAACACCGGGGAGCTGTTTTTT
V: TRBV5-6
size: .
D: TRBD1
J: TRBJ2-2

CDR3: CATSRRDSFSYEQYF
DNA: TGTGCCACCAGCCGCAGGGATTCGTTCAGCTACGAGCAGTACTTC
V: TRBV15
size: few
D: .
J: TRBJ2-7

CDR3: CASSQPMPPGGTEDTDTQYF
DNA: TGTGCCAGCAGCCAACCCATGCCCCCCGGCGGGACAGAGGACACAGATACGCAGTATTTT
V: TRBV11-2
size: .
D: .
J: TRBJ2-3

CDR3: CSIAGGETQYF
DNA: TGCAGCATAGCGGGAGGGGAGACCCAGTACTTC
V: TRBV20-1
size: few
D: TRBD2
J: TRBJ2-5

CDR3: CASSIPTGGNSYEQYF
DNA: TGTGCCAGCAGTATTCCGACAGGGGGGAACTCCTACGAGCAGTACTTC
V: TRBV27
size: .
D: TRBD1
J: TRBJ2-7

CDR3: CASSSAGNTDTQYF
DNA: TGCGCCAGCAGCTCAGCGGGGAACACAGATACGCAGTATTTT
V: TRBV5-1
size: .
D: TRBD2
J: TRBJ2-3

CDR3: CASRLKSFGADTQYF
DNA: TGTGCCAGCAGACTAAAGAGCTTTGGGGCAGATACGCAGTATTTT
V: TRBV6-1
size: .
D: .
J: TRBJ2-3

CDR3: CASSLEGLAGAEQFF
DNA: TGTGCCAGCAGCTTAGAAGGGCTAGCGGGGGCCGAGCAGTTCTTC
V: TRBV11-2
size: .
D: TRBD2
J: TRBJ2-1

CDR3: CASSHDKGWDGSSYEQYF
DNA: TGCGCCAGCAGCCACGACAAGGGGTGGGATGGGAGCTCCTACGAGCAGTACTTC
V: TRBV5-1
size: few
D: .
J: TRBJ2-7

CDR3: CASSSQDTGELFF
DNA: TGCGCCAGCAGCTCACAGGACACCGGGGAGCTGTTTTTT
V: TRBV5-1
size: few
D: .
J: TRBJ2-2

CDR3: CASSISTELKYF
DNA: TGTGCCAGCAGCATTAGCACAGAGCTAAAGTACTTC
V: TRBV7-2
size: .
D: .
J: TRBJ2-7

CDR3: CASRVGGTDTQYF
DNA: TGTGCCAGCAGGGTGGGGGGAACAGATACGCAGTATTTT
V: TRBV7-2
size: many
D: .
J: TRBJ2-3

CDR3: CSVVPGQGLNTEAFF
DNA: TGCAGCGTCGTCCCGGGACAGGGACTGAACACTGAAGCTTTCTTT
V: TRBV29-1
size: many
D: TRBD1
J: TRBJ1-1

CDR3: CASSFEWPGTGELFF
DNA: TGTGCCAGCAGTTTTGAATGGCCAGGGACCGGGGAGCTGTTTTTT
V: TRBV12-3/TRBV12-4
size: many
D: .
J: TRBJ2-2

CDR3: CASSYPRDLADSYNEQFF
DNA: TGTGCCAGCAGCTACCCCAGGGATCTAGCGGACTCCTACAATGAGCAGTTCTTC
V: TRBV5-6
size: many
D: TRBD2
J: TRBJ2-1

CDR3: CAIRNYNEQFF
DNA: TGTGCCATCAGAAACTACAATGAGCAGTTCTTC
V: TRBV10-3
size: .
D: .
J: TRBJ2-1

CDR3: CASSLAEGAGEQFF
DNA: TGTGCCAGCAGCTTAGCGGAGGGGGCTGGGGAGCAGTTCTTC
V: TRBV11-2
size: .
D: .
J: TRBJ2-1

CDR3: CASSSDWSSYEQYF
DNA: TGTGCCAGCAGCTCGGACTGGAGCTCCTACGAGCAGTACTTC
V: TRBV7-2
size: .
D: .
J: TRBJ2-7

CDR3: CASSQDPPRGGETQYF
DNA: TGCGCCAGCAGCCAAGATCCACCCCGGGGAGGGGAGACCCAGTACTTC
V: TRBV4-1
size: few
D: TRBD2
J: TRBJ2-5

CDR3: CASRTINTEAFF
DNA: TGTGCCAGCAGGACCATTAACACTGAAGCTTTCTTT
V: TRBV6-5
size: many
D: .
J: TRBJ1-1

CDR3: CASSSGDYEQYF
DNA: TGTGCCAGCAGTAGCGGGGACTACGAGCAGTACTTC
V: TRBV12-3/TRBV12-4
size: .
D: TRBD2
J: TRBJ2-7

CDR3: CASNGADPYEQYF
DNA: TGTGCCAGCAACGGTGCCGACCCCTACGAGCAGTACTTC
V: TRBV28
size: .
D: .
J: TRBJ2-7

CDR3: CSASKGTGSSGANVLTF
DNA: TGCAGTGCTAGCAAGGGGACAGGGAGCTCTGGGGCCAACGTCCTGACTTTC
V: TRBV20-1
size: .
D: TRBD1
J: TRBJ2-6